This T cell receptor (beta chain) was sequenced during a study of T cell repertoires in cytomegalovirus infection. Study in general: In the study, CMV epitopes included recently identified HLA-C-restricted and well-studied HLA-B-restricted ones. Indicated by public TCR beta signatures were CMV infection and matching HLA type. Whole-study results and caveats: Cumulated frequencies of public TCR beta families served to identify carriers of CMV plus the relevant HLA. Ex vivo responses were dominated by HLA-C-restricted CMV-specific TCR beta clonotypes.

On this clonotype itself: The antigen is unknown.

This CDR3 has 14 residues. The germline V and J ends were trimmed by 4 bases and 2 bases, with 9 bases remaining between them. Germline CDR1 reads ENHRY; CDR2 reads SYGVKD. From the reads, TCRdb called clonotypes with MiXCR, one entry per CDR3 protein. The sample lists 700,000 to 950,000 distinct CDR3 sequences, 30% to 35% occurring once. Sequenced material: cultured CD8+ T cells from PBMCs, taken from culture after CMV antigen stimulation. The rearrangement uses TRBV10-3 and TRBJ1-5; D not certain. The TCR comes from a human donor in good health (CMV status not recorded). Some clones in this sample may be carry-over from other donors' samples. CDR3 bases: TGTGCCATCAGTGTCCCAGGCCGCAATCAGCCCCAGCATTTT. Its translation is CAISVPGRNQPQHF.